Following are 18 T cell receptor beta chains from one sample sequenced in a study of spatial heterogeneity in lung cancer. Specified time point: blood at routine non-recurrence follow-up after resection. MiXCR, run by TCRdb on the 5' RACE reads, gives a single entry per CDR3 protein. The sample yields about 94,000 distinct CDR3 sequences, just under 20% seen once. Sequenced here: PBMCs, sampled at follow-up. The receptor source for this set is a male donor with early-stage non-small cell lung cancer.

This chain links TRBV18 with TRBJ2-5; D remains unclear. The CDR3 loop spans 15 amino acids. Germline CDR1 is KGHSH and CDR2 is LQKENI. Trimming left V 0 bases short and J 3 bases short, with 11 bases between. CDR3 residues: CASSPPGISKETQYF. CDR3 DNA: TGTGCCAGCTCACCACCGGGGATAAGTAAAGAGACCCAGTACTTC.

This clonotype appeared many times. CDR3 amino acids: CASSRQGSRDGSPLHF. In DNA form, the CDR3 reads TGTGCCAGCAGCCGACAAGGTTCCAGAGACGGTTCACCCCTCCACTTT. This chain connects TRBV4-2 to TRBJ1-6; D uncertain. CDR1 and CDR2 from the germline V gene are LGHNA and YNFKEQ. This CDR3 comprises 16 residues. Trimming removed 4 bases from V and 9 bases from J, with 19 bases in between.

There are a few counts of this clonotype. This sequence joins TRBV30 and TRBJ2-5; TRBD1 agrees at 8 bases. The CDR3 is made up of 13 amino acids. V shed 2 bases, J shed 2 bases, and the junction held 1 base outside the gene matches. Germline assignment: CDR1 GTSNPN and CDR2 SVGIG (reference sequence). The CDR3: CAWSRDRQETQYF. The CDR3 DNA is TGTGCCTGGAGTAGGGACAGGCAAGAGACCCAGTACTTC.

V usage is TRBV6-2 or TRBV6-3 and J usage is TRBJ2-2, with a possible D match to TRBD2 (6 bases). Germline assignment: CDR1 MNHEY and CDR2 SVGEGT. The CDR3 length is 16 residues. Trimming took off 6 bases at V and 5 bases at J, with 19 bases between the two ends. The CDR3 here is CASSPTGTGGTGELFF. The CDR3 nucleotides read TGTGCCAGCAGCCCCACCGGGACTGGAGGAACCGGGGAGCTGTTTTTT.

CDR3 DNA sequence: TGTGCCAGCACCTTGATGCAGGGTAGCAATCAGCCCCAGCATTTT. Amino acid sequence: CASTLMQGSNQPQHF. The rearrangement joins TRBV2 to TRBJ1-5, with D possibly matching TRBD1 (5 bases). CDR1 and CDR2 from the germline V gene are SNHLY and FYNNEI. Trimming took 7 bases from V and 0 from J, leaving 13 bases between them. The CDR3 covers 15 residues. Based on the CDR3 plus reference TRBV2 and TRBJ1-5, the full variable domain is EPEVTQTPSHQVTQMGQEVILRCVPISNHLYFYWYRQILGQKVEFLVSFYNNEISEKSEIFDDQFSVERPDGSNFTLKIRSTKLEDSAMYFCASTLMQGSNQPQHFGDGTRLSIL.

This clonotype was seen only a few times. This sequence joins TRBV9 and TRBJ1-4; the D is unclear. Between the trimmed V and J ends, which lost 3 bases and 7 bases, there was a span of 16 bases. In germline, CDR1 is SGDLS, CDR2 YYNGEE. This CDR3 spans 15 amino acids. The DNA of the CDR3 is TGTGCCAGCAGCGCGGCGACACGGGCGGCTGAAAAACTGTTTTTT. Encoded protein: CASSAATRAAEKLFF. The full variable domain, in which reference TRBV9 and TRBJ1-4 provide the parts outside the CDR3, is DSGVTQTPKHLITATGQRVTLRCSPRSGDLSVYWYQQSLDQGLQFLIQYYNGEERAKGNILERFSAQQFPDLHSELNLSSLELGDSALYFCASSAATRAAEKLFFGSGTQLSVL.

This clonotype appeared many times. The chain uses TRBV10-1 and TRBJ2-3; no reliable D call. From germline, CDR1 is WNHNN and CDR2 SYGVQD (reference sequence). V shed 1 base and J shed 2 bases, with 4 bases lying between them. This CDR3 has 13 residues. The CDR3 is CASSEWLTDTQYF. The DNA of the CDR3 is TGCGCCAGCAGTGAGTGGCTCACAGATACGCAGTATTTT.

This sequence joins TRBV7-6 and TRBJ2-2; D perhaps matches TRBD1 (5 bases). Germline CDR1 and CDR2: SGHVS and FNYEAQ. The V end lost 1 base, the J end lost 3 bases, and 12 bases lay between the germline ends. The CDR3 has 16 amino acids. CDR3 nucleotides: TGTGCCAGCAGCTTAGGTCCAGGGTCGGACACCGGGGAGCTGTTTTTT. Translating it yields CASSLGPGSDTGELFF.

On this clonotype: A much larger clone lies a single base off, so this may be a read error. The CDR3 region is CASSLDRGTPEAIF. The CDR3 nucleotides are TGTGCCAGCAGTTTAGACAGGGGAACCCCTGAAGCTATCTTT. The chain combines TRBV12-3 or TRBV12-4 with TRBJ1-1; 7 nucleotides agree with TRBD1. The CDR3 is made up of 14 amino acids.

CDR3 amino acids: CASSDHRGSYNEQFF. The CDR3, as DNA: TGCGCCAGCAGCGATCATAGGGGCTCCTACAATGAGCAGTTCTTC. The chain joins TRBV10-1 to TRBJ2-1, with D possibly TRBD1 on 5 matching bases. This CDR3 is 15 amino acids long. Germline lookup yields CDR1 WNHNN and CDR2 SYGVQD (reference sequence). V lost 6 bases to trimming and J lost 0 bases, with 12 bases between them.

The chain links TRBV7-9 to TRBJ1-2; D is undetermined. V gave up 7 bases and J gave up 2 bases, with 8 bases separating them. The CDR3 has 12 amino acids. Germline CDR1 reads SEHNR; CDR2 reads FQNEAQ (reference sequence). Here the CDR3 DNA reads TGTGCCAGCACCAACAGCAACTATGGCTACACCTTC. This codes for CASTNSNYGYTF.

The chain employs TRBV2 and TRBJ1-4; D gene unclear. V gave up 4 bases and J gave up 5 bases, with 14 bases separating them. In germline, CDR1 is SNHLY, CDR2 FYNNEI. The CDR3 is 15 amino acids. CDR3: CASSVEILTNEKLFF. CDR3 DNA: TGTGCCAGCAGTGTAGAGATATTAACAAATGAAAAACTGTTTTTT.

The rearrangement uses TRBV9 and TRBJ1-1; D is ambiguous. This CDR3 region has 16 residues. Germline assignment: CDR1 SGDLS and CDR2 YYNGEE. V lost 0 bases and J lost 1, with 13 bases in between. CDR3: CASSVVGHLPNTEAFF. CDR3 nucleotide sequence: TGTGCCAGCAGCGTAGTAGGGCACCTTCCGAACACTGAAGCTTTCTTT.

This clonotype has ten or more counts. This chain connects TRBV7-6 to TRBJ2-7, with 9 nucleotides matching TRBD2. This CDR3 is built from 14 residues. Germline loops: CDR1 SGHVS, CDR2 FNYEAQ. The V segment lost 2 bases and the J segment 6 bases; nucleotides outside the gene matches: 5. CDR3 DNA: TGTGCCAGCAGCTTATTTAGCGGGAGTCTCGAGCAGTACTTC. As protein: CASSLFSGSLEQYF.

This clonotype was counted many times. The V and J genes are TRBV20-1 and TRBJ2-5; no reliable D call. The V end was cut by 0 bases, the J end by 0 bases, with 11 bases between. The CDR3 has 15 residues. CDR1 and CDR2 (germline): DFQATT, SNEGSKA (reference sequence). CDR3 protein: CSARDNSPYQETQYF. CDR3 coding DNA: TGCAGTGCTAGAGATAACTCCCCGTACCAAGAGACCCAGTACTTC.

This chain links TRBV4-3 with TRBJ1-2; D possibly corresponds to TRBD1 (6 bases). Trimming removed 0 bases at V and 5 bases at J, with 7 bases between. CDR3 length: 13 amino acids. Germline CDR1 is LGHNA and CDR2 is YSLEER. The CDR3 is CASSQDRGYGYTF. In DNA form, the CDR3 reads TGCGCCAGCAGCCAAGATAGGGGGTATGGCTACACCTTC.

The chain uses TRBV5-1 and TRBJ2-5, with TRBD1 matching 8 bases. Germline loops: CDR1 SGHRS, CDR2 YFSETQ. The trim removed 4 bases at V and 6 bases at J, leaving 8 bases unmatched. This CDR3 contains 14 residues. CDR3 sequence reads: CASSIRQGSQTQYF. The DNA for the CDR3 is TGCGCCAGCAGCATCCGACAGGGGAGCCAGACCCAGTACTTC.

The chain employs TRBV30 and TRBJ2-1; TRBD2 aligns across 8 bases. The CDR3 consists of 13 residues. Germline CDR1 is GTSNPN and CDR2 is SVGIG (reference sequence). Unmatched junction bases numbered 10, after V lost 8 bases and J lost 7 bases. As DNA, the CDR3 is TGTGCCGGGGGGCTAGCGGGTTTTAATGAGCAGTTCTTC. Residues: CAGGLAGFNEQFF.